The clone carrying this T cell receptor beta chain was counted at least ten times. Its matching antigen is unknown. Individual cDNA molecules carried attached unique molecular identifiers. TCRdb reprocessed the 5' RACE reads via MiXCR and lists one record per CDR3 protein. The table includes approximately 88,000 distinct CDR3 sequences, approximately 15% detected once. This record comes from a study of early T cells in non-severe SARS-CoV-2 infection. Overall study: Sequencing of unsorted whole blood was done on bulk RNA, leaving chains unpaired.

Germline V CDR1 and CDR2: MNHNS, SASEGT. This CDR3 has 14 amino acids. V shed 3 bases and J shed 7 bases, with 16 bases lying between them. General study results and limits: Matches to VDJdb favored anti-spike CD8 responses and missed private and CD4 specificities.

The rearrangement uses TRBV6-1 and TRBJ2-7, with D maybe TRBD1 (6 bases). The TCR originated in an adult who was a healthcare worker with PCR-confirmed SARS-CoV-2 infection or an uninfected control (not recorded which). The sample taken for sequencing was whole blood. DNA of the CDR3: TGTGCCAGCAGTGACAGGGGACGACACGGGGAGCAGTACTTC. This gives the protein CASSDRGRHGEQYF.